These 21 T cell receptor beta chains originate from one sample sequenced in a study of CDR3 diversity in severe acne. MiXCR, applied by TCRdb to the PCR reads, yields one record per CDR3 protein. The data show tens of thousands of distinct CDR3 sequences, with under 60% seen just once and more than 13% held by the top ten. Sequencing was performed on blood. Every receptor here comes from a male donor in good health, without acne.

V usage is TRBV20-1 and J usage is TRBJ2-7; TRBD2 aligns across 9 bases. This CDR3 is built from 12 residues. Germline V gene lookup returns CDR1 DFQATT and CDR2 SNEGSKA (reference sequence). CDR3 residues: CSPSGKSYEQYF. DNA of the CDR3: TGCAGCCCTAGCGGGAAGTCCTACGAGCAGTACTTC.

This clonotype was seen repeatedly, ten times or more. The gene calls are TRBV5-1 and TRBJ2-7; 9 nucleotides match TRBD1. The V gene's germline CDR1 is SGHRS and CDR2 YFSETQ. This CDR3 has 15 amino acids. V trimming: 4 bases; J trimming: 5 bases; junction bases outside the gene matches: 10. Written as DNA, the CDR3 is TGCGCCAGCAGCAACCGGGACAGGGTTATGGACGAGCAGTACTTC. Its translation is CASSNRDRVMDEQYF.

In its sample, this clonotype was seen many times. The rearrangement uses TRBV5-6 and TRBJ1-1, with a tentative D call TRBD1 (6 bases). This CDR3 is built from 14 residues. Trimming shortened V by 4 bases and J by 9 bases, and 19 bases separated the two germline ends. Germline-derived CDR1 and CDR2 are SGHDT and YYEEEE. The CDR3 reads CASSPPGTREKAFF. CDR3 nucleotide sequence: TGTGCCAGCAGCCCACCCGGGACACGCGAAAAAGCTTTCTTT.

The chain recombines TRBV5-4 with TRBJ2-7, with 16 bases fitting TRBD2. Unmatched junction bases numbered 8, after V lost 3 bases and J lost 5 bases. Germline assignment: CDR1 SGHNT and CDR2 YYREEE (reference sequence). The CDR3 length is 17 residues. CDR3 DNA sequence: TGTGCCAGCAGCTCGCCGGGACTAGCGGGAGGGTTAGACGAGCAGTACTTC. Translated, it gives CASSSPGLAGGLDEQYF.

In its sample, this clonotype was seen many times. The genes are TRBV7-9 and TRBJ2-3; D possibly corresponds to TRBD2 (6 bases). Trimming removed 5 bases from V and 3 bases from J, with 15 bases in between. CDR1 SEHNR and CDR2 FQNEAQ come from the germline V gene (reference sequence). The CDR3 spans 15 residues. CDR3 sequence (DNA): TGTGCCAGCAGCCCGGTTAGTGGGGGGACAGATACGCAGTATTTT. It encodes CASSPVSGGTDTQYF.

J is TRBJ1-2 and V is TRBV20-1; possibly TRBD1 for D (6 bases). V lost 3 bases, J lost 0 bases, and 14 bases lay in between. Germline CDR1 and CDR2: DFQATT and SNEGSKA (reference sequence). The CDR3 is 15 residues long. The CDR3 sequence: CSASSDGQTNYGYTF. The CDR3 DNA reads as TGCAGTGCTAGCAGCGATGGACAGACTAACTATGGCTACACCTTC.

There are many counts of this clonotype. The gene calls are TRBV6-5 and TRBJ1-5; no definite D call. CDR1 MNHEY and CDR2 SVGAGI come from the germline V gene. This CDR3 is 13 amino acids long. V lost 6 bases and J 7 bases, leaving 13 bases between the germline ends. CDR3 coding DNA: TGTGCCAGCAGCGCCCGGGTGGAACAGCCCCAGCATTTT. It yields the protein CASSARVEQPQHF.

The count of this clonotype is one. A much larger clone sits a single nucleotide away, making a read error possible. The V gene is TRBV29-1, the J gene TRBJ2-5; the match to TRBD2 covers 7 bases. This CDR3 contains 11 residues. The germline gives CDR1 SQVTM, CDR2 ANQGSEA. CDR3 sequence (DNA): TGCGGCGTTGTCGGGGGGGAGACCCAGTACTTC. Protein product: CGVVGGETQYF.

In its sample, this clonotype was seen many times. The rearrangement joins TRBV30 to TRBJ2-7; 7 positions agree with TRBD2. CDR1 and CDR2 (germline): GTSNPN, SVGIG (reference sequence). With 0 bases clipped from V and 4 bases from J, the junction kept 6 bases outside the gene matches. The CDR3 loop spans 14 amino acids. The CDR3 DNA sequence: TGTGCCTGGAGTGTATCTCAGGGAGGGTACGAGCAGTACTTC. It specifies CAWSVSQGGYEQYF.

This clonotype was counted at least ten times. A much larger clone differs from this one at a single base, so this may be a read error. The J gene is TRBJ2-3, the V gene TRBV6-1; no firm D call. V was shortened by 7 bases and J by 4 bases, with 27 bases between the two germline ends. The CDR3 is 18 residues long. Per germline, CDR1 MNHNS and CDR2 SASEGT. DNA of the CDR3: TGTGCCAGCAAGCCCGTCTTCAAGCCCCTAGGCCCTGCAGATACGCAGTATTTT. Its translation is CASKPVFKPLGPADTQYF.

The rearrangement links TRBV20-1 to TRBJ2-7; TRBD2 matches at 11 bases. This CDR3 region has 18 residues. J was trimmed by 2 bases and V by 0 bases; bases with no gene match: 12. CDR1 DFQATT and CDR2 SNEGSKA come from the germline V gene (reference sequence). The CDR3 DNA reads TGCAGTGCTAGAGAATTTGCCCGAACTAGCGGGGGAACCTACGAGCAGTACTTC. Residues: CSAREFARTSGGTYEQYF.

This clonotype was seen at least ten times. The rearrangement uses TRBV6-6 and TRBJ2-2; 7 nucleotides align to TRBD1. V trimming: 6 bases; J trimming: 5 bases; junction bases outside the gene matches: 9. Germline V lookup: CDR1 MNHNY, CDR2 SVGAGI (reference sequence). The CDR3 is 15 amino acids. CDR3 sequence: CASSPGTEPTGELFF. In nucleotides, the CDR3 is TGTGCCAGCAGCCCCGGGACAGAACCTACCGGGGAGCTGTTTTTT.

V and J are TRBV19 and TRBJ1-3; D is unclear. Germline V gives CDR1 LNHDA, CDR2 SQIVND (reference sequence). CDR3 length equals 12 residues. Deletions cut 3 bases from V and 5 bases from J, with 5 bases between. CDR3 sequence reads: CASSILRNTIYF. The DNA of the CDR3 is TGTGCCAGTAGTATCCTCCGAAACACCATATATTTT.

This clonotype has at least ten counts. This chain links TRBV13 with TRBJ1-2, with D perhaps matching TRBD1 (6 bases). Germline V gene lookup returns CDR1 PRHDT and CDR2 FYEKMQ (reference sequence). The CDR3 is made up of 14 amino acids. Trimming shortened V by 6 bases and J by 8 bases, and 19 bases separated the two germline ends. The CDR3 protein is CASRDAPGAGGYTF. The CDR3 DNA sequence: TGTGCCAGCAGGGATGCGCCGGGGGCGGGGGGCTACACCTTC.

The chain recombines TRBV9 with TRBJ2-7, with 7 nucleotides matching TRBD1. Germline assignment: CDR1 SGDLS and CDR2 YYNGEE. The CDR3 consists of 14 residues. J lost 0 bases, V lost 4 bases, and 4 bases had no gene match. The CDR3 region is CASSTGDSSYEQYF. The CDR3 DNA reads TGTGCCAGCAGCACCGGGGACAGCTCCTACGAGCAGTACTTC.

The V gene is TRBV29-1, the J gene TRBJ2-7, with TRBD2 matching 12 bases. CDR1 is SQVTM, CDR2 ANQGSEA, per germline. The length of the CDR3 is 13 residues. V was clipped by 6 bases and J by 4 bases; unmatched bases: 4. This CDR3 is CSVVLAGGYEQYF. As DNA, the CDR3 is TGCAGCGTGGTACTAGCGGGAGGTTACGAGCAGTACTTC.

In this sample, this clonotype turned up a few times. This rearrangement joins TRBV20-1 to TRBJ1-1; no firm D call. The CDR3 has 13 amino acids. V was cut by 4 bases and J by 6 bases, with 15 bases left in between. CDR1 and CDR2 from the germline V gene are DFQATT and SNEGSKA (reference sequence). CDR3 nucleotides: TGCAGTGCTACAAATCCCCTGAGATCTGAAGCTTTCTTT. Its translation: CSATNPLRSEAFF.

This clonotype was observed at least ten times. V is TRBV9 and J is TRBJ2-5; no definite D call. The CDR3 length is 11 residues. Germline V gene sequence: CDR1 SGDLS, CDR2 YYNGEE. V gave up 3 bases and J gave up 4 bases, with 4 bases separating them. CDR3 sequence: CASSAGETQYF. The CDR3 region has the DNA TGTGCCAGCAGCGCGGGAGAGACCCAGTACTTC.

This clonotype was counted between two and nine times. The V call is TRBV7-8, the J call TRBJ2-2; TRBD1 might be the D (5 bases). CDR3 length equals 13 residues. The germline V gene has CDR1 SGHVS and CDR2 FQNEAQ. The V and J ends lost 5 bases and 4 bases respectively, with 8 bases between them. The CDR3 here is CASSQQVTGELFF. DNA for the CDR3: TGTGCCAGCAGCCAACAGGTCACCGGGGAGCTGTTTTTT.

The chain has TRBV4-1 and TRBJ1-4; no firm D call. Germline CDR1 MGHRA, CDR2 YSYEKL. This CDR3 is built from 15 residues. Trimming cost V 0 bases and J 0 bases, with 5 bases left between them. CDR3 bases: TGCGCCAGCAGCCAAGAGAGGGCAACTAATGAAAAACTGTTTTTT. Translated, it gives CASSQERATNEKLFF.

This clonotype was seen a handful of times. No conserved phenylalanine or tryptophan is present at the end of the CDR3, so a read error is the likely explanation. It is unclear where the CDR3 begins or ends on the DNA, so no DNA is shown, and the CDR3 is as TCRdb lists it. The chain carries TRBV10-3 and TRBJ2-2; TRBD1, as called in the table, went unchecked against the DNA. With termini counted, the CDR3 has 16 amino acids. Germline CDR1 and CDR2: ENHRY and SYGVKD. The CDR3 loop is CAISEKTAKGQGAPAG.